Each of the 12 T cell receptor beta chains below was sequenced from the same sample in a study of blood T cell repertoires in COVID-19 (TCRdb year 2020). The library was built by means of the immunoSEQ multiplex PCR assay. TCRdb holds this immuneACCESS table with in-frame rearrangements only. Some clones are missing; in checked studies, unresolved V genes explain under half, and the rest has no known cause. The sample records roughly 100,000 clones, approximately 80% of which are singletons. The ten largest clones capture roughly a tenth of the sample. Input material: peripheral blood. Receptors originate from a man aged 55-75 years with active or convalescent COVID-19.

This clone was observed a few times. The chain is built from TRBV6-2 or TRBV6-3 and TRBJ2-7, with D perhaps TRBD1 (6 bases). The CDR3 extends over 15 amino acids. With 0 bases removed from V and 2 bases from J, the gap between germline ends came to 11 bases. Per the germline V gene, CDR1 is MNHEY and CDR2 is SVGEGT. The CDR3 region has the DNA TGTGCCAGCAGTTACTCGGGGACACCGCCCTACGAGCAGTACTTC. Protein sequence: CASSYSGTPPYEQYF.

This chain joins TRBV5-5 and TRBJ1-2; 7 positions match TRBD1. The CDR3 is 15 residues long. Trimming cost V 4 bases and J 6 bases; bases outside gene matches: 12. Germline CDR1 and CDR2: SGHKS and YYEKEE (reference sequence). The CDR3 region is CASSLGQAAPNGYTF. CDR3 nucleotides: TGTGCCAGCAGCCTCGGACAGGCCGCCCCTAATGGCTACACCTTC.

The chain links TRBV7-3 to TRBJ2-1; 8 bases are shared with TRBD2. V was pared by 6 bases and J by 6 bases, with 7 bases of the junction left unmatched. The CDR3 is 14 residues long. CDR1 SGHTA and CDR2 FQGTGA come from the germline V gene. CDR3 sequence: CASRQTSDSNEQFF. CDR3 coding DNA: TGTGCCAGCAGACAGACTAGCGACTCCAATGAGCAGTTCTTC.

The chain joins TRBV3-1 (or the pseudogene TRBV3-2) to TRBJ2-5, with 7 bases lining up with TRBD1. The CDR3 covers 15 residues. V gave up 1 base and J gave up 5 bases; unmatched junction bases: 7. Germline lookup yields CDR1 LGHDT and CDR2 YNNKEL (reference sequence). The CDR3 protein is CASSQGAGGWETQYF. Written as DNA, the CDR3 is TGTGCCAGCAGCCAAGGGGCAGGGGGTTGGGAGACCCAGTACTTC.

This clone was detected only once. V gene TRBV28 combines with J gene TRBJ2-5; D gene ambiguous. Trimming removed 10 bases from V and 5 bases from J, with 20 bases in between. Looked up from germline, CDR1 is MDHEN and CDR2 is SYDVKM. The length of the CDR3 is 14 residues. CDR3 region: CATLREGALETQYF. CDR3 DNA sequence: TGTGCCACGCTACGAGAAGGAGCGTTGGAGACCCAGTACTTC.

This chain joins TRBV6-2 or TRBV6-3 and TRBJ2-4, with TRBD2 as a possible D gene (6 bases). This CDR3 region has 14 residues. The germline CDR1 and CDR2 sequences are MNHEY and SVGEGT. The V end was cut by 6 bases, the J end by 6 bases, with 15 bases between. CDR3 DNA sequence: TGTGCCAGCAGCGGGGACTCCGGAGGAAACATTCAGTACTTC. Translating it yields CASSGDSGGNIQYF.

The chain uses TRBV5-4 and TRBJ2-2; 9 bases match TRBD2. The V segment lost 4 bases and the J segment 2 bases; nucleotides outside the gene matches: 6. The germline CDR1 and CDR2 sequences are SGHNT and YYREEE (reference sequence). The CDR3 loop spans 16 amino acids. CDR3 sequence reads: CASSTGLAINTGELFF. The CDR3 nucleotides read TGTGCCAGCAGCACCGGACTAGCGATAAACACCGGGGAGCTGTTTTTT. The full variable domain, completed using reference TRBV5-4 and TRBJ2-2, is ETGVTQSPTHLIKTRGQQVTLRCSSQSGHNTVSWYQQALGQGPQFIFQYYREEENGRGNFPPRFSGLQFPNYSSELNVNALELDDSALYLCASSTGLAINTGELFFGEGSRLTVL.

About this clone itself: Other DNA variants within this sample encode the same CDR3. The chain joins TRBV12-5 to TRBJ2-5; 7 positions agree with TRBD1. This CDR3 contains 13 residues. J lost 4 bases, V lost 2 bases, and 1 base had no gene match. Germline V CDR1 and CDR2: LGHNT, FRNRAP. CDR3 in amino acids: CASGLTGVETQYF. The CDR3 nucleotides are TGTGCTAGTGGTTTGACAGGGGTAGAGACCCAGTACTTC.

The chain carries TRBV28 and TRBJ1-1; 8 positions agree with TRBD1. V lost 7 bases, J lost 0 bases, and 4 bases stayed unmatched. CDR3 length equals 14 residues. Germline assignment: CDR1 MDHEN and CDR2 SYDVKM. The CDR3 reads CASIEDRVNTEAFF. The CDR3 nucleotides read TGTGCCAGCATCGAGGACAGGGTGAACACTGAAGCTTTCTTT.

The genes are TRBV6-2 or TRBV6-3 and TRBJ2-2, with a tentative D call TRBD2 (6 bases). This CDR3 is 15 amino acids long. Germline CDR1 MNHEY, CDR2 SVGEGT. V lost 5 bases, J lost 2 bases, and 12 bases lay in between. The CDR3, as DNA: TGTGCCAGCAGTAGGGACTTGGTCAACACCGGGGAGCTGTTTTTT. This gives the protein CASSRDLVNTGELFF.

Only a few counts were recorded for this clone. The CDR3, as DNA: TGTGCCAGCTCGGGACAAACAGATACGCAGTATTTT. Amino acids: CASSGQTDTQYF. The genes are TRBV28 and TRBJ2-3, with D perhaps TRBD1 (6 bases). Germline V CDR1 and CDR2: MDHEN, SYDVKM. This CDR3 has 12 residues. V was pared by 8 bases and J by 3 bases, with 9 bases between.

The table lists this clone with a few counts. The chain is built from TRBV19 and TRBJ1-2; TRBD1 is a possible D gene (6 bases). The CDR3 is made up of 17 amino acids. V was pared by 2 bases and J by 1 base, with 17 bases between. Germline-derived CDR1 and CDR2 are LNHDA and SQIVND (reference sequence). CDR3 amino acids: CASSITGRDRYNYGYTF. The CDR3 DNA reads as TGTGCCAGTAGTATAACAGGCCGAGACAGGTATAACTATGGCTACACCTTC.